Below, 21 T cell receptor beta chains from the same sample are listed, as sequenced in a study of cytomegalovirus exposure and HLA in healthy donors. The study ran its PCR with 60 Vbeta and 13 Jbeta primers. Assay: immunoSEQ multiplex PCR; the TCRdb copy retains only in-frame clones and omits some. This table holds about 160,000 clones, approximately 75% found once. Sequences were obtained from PBMCs. The receptors originated from a man aged 25-45 years in good health and CMV-seropositive.

The chain uses TRBV2 and TRBJ2-2, with TRBD2 matching 12 bases. The CDR3 consists of 14 residues. V lost 7 bases and J lost 7; bases outside the gene matches: 4. In germline, CDR1 is SNHLY, CDR2 FYNNEI. This chain's CDR3 is CASKKTSGGGELFF. Here the CDR3 DNA reads TGTGCCAGCAAAAAGACTAGCGGGGGCGGGGAGCTGTTTTTT.

The chain has TRBV11-2 and TRBJ2-1, with TRBD1 as a possible D gene (6 bases). The germline V gene has CDR1 SGHAT and CDR2 FQNNGV. CDR3 length: 13 amino acids. Trimming pared 5 bases from V and 10 bases from J, leaving 15 bases between. The CDR3 loop is CASSPQGPGEQFF. CDR3 nucleotides: TGTGCCAGCAGCCCCCAGGGGCCCGGGGAGCAGTTCTTC. The full variable domain, completed using reference TRBV11-2 and TRBJ2-1, is EAGVAQSPRYKIIEKRQSVAFWCNPISGHATLYWYQQILGQGPKLLIQFQNNGVVDDSQLPKDRFSAERLKGVDSTLKIQPAKLEDSAVYLCASSPQGPGEQFFGPGTRLTVL.

The chain is built from TRBV9 and TRBJ2-5; D is unclear. The CDR3 runs to 13 residues. V shed 0 bases and J shed 5 bases, with 8 bases lying between them. Germline lookup yields CDR1 SGDLS and CDR2 YYNGEE. The chain's CDR3 is CASSVAVRETQYF. In nucleotides, the CDR3 is TGTGCCAGCAGCGTAGCTGTCCGGGAGACCCAGTACTTC.

In the case of this clone: Other DNA sequences in this sample translate to the same CDR3. The rearrangement links TRBV5-1 to TRBJ2-3; no clear D. There are 14 residues in the CDR3. V lost 0 bases and J 2 bases, leaving 7 bases between the germline ends. CDR1 and CDR2 (germline): SGHRS, YFSETQ. In DNA, the CDR3 is TGCGCCAGCAGCTTGGGTCAGAACACAGATACGCAGTATTTT. Protein: CASSLGQNTDTQYF.

The gene calls are TRBV6-1 and TRBJ2-3; a possible D gene is TRBD1 (5 bases). Trimming pared 6 bases from V and 1 base from J, leaving 11 bases between. Germline V lookup: CDR1 MNHNS, CDR2 SASEGT. CDR3 length: 14 residues. Here the CDR3 DNA reads TGTGCCAGCAGCGGCCTAGGGGGCACAGATACGCAGTATTTT. Amino acid sequence: CASSGLGGTDTQYF.

This chain uses TRBV6-6 with TRBJ1-2; 7 bases agree with TRBD1. With V trimmed by 6 bases and J by 11 bases, 9 bases remained unmatched. CDR1 and CDR2 (germline): MNHNY, SVGAGI (reference sequence). The CDR3 loop spans 12 amino acids. The CDR3 here is CASSGQDSRYTF. The CDR3 DNA reads as TGTGCCAGCAGCGGACAGGATTCTCGATACACCTTC.

The CDR3 loop reads CASSLGGGAEAFF. For the CDR3, the DNA is TGTGCCAGCAGCTTAGGTGGGGGCGCTGAAGCTTTCTTT. The rearrangement joins TRBV7-9 to TRBJ1-1; D perhaps matches TRBD1 (6 bases). The CDR3 totals 13 residues. Trimming removed 1 base from V and 6 bases from J, with 9 bases in between. Germline assignment: CDR1 SEHNR and CDR2 FQNEAQ (reference sequence). Filled out from reference TRBV7-9 and TRBJ1-1, the complete variable domain reads DTGVSQNPRHKITKRGQNVTFRCDPISEHNRLYWYRQTLGQGPEFLTYFQNEAQLEKSRLLSDRFSAERPKGSFSTLEIQRTEQGDSAMYLCASSLGGGAEAFFGQGTRLTVV.

The CDR3 DNA follows: TGTGCCAGCAGCCTCATTCGGGGGGAAGTAGAGACCCAGTACTTC. As protein: CASSLIRGEVETQYF. The gene calls are TRBV7-2 and TRBJ2-5; TRBD2 agrees at 7 bases. Losses at the gene ends were 5 bases for V and 4 bases for J; bases not matched to a gene: 10. This CDR3 is 15 amino acids long. The germline V gene encodes CDR1 SGHTA and CDR2 FQGNSA.

V is TRBV2 and J is TRBJ2-7, with D possibly matching TRBD2 (5 bases). The CDR3 loop spans 13 amino acids. V gave up 4 bases and J gave up 5 bases, with 12 bases separating them. In germline, CDR1 is SNHLY, CDR2 FYNNEI. CDR3 DNA sequence: TGTGCCAGCAGTGTCGGGGTCCAAAACGAGCAGTACTTC. Translation: CASSVGVQNEQYF.

The J gene is TRBJ2-1, the V gene TRBV25-1, with D tentatively TRBD1 (5 bases). CDR1 and CDR2 (germline): MGHDK, SYGVNS. V was shortened by 4 bases and J by 5 bases, with 9 bases between the two germline ends. This CDR3 contains 13 residues. The CDR3 DNA reads as TGTGCCAGCAGTGGTCAGGGAAACAATGAGCAGTTCTTC. Translated: CASSGQGNNEQFF.

V usage is TRBV29-1 and J usage is TRBJ2-4; tentatively, D is TRBD2 (5 bases). The CDR3 is made up of 15 amino acids. Germline CDR1 is SQVTM and CDR2 is ANQGSEA. Trimming took 6 bases from V and 3 from J, leaving 18 bases between them. DNA of the CDR3: TGCAGCGTCCGTGCAGACGGGATGGGCAAAAACATTCAGTACTTC. It yields the protein CSVRADGMGKNIQYF.

This chain links TRBV5-1 with TRBJ2-3, with TRBD2 matching 8 bases. CDR1 is SGHRS and CDR2 is YFSETQ in the germline V gene. V gave up 1 base and J gave up 2 bases; unmatched junction bases: 6. This CDR3 spans 16 amino acids. CDR3 nucleotides: TGCGCCAGCAGCTTGCTGGCGGGGGGCCTCACAGATACGCAGTATTTT. Translated: CASSLLAGGLTDTQYF.

The V call is TRBV5-1, the J call TRBJ2-3; 15 bases line up with TRBD2. The germline V gene has CDR1 SGHRS and CDR2 YFSETQ. With 3 bases clipped from V and 2 bases from J, the junction kept 10 bases outside the gene matches. The CDR3 contains 19 residues. CDR3 protein: CASSSGLAGGGSYTDTQYF. The CDR3 coding sequence is TGCGCCAGCAGCTCAGGACTAGCGGGGGGGGGCTCCTACACAGATACGCAGTATTTT.

The rearrangement joins TRBV28 to TRBJ1-1, with 7 bases fitting TRBD1. V lost 5 bases and J lost 4; bases outside the gene matches: 10. The CDR3 covers 15 residues. Germline values: CDR1 MDHEN, CDR2 SYDVKM. CDR3 in DNA: TGTGCCAGCAGTCCACTCTCCGGGACAGTCACTGAAGCTTTCTTT. It yields the protein CASSPLSGTVTEAFF.

This clone was seen only once. The sample has other DNA sequences that encode this CDR3 too. The V and J genes are TRBV6-1 and TRBJ2-3; D is unclear. This CDR3 is built from 14 residues. V was clipped by 1 base and J by 1 base, with 6 bases between them. The germline CDR1 and CDR2 sequences are MNHNS and SASEGT. The CDR3 sequence: CASSEGAGTDTQYF. The CDR3 DNA reads TGTGCCAGCAGTGAAGGTGCGGGCACAGATACGCAGTATTTT.

The J gene is TRBJ2-3, the V gene TRBV10-3; the match to TRBD2 covers 10 bases. Losses at the gene ends were 10 bases for V and 1 base for J; bases not matched to a gene: 5. The CDR3 runs to 14 residues. The germline gives CDR1 ENHRY, CDR2 SYGVKD. Here the CDR3 DNA reads TGTGCCACCATGGGGACTAGCGGCACAGATACGCAGTATTTT. This gives the protein CATMGTSGTDTQYF.

The J gene is TRBJ2-1, the V gene TRBV11-3, with D hard to call. The V gene lost 3 bases and the J gene lost 9 bases, with 12 bases spanning the gap. Germline V CDR1 and CDR2: SGHNT, YENEEA. This CDR3 comprises 13 residues. CDR3 loop: CASSFNQATEQFF. In DNA, the CDR3 is TGTGCCAGCAGCTTTAACCAGGCAACTGAGCAGTTCTTC.

To note about this clone: The junction departs from germline at one end; a sequencing error may be responsible. V usage is TRBV2 and J usage is TRBJ2-5; 12 nucleotides match TRBD2. Germline-derived CDR1 and CDR2 are SNHLY and FYNNEI. The CDR3 spans 15 residues. CDR3 loop: CASIELAGGGETQYF. Written as DNA, the CDR3 is TGTGCCAGCATTGAACTAGCGGGGGGCGGGGAGACCCAGTACTTC.

The sample holds a few counts of this clone. This chain links TRBV9 with TRBJ2-7; 7 bases match TRBD2. V gave up 5 bases and J gave up 1 base; unmatched junction bases: 3. Germline V CDR1 and CDR2: SGDLS, YYNGEE. The CDR3 sequence is 13 residues long. CDR3 nucleotides: TGTGCCAGCAGTGGGGACTATTCCTACGAGCAGTACTTC. It codes for CASSGDYSYEQYF.

A single count supports this clone. The CDR3 DNA follows: TGTGCCAGCAGCTTAGAGGCACAGGGTGGGACTGAAGCTTTCTTT. As protein: CASSLEAQGGTEAFF. This chain connects TRBV11-2 to TRBJ1-1; TRBD1 is a possible D gene (6 bases). Germline values: CDR1 SGHAT, CDR2 FQNNGV. The V gene lost 0 bases and the J gene lost 5 bases, with 13 bases spanning the gap. This CDR3 comprises 15 residues.

This clone has more than one count but fewer than ten. The genes are TRBV6-1 and TRBJ2-7; 9 positions match TRBD1. V shed 5 bases, J shed 3 bases, and the junction held 8 bases outside the gene matches. This CDR3 region has 15 residues. Germline CDR1 and CDR2: MNHNS and SASEGT. CDR3 protein: CASSNWGQGDYEQYF. The CDR3 nucleotides read TGTGCCAGCAGTAACTGGGGACAGGGAGACTACGAGCAGTACTTC.